The 15 T cell receptor beta chains listed next were all sequenced from one sample in a study of CD8+ T cells in alopecia areata. Investigators isolated RNA and reverse transcribed it into cDNA to act as the sequencing template. The method was immunoSEQ multiplex PCR; TCRdb's version includes in-frame clones alone and lacks a portion of them. Here the sample spans over 85,000 clones, less than 50% being singletons. Source material: CD4+ T cells sorted from blood. Source of these receptors: a human donor with alopecia areata.

Only a few counts were recorded for this clone. The rearrangement joins TRBV27 to TRBJ2-7; D is undetermined. The CDR3 loop spans 17 amino acids. Germline V lookup: CDR1 MNHEY, CDR2 SMNVEV (reference sequence). V lost 3 bases and J lost 2, with 20 bases in between. Here the CDR3 DNA reads TGTGCCAGCAGTTTTTCCTCCTTTGAAGGAATTACCTACGAGCAGTACTTC. Protein: CASSFSSFEGITYEQYF.

The CDR3, as DNA: TGTGCCAGCAGTTACTCCCGGGAATGGCAGCCCCAGCATTTT. Its translation is CASSYSREWQPQHF. The chain links TRBV6-5 to TRBJ1-5; no definite D call. The V end lost 0 bases, the J end lost 7 bases, and 10 bases lay between the germline ends. The V gene's germline CDR1 is MNHEY and CDR2 SVGAGI. There are 14 residues in the CDR3.

This clone was recorded a few times. The chain has TRBV27 and TRBJ2-7, with TRBD1 identical over 8 bases. J was trimmed by 5 bases and V by 5 bases; bases with no gene match: 14. Germline V gene data show CDR1 as MNHEY and CDR2 as SMNVEV (reference sequence). The CDR3 length is 16 residues. The CDR3 sequence: CASSPPGRGQFHEQYF. As DNA, the CDR3 is TGTGCCAGCAGTCCCCCCGGCAGGGGGCAGTTCCACGAGCAGTACTTC.

The chain combines TRBV5-4 with TRBJ1-3; D is unresolved. V was trimmed by 4 bases and J by 1 base, leaving 12 bases between them. The CDR3 is made up of 15 amino acids. CDR1 is SGHNT, CDR2 YYREEE, per germline (reference sequence). CDR3 DNA sequence: TGTGCCAGCAGCCGAGCGGCGGTTTCTGGAAACACCATATATTTT. Translated: CASSRAAVSGNTIYF.

This clone was seen only a few times. This chain joins TRBV5-1 and TRBJ2-7; 14 positions agree with TRBD2. CDR3 length: 20 amino acids. The trim removed 0 bases at V and 5 bases at J, leaving 16 bases unmatched. Germline V gives CDR1 SGHRS, CDR2 YFSETQ. The DNA of the CDR3 is TGCGCCAGCAGCTTGGTAAGCAAACCAGGGACTAGCGGGAGATCCCACGAGCAGTACTTC. Its translation: CASSLVSKPGTSGRSHEQYF.

The genes are TRBV27 and TRBJ1-1; D gene unclear. The germline gives CDR1 MNHEY, CDR2 SMNVEV (reference sequence). V was shortened by 3 bases and J by 2 bases, with 4 bases between the two germline ends. The CDR3 is made up of 12 amino acids. The CDR3 is CASSFGNTEAFF. DNA of the CDR3: TGTGCCAGCAGTTTCGGTAACACTGAAGCTTTCTTT.

The table lists this clone with a few counts. This chain links TRBV29-1 with TRBJ2-7; the D is unclear. Trimming left V 4 bases short and J 1 base short, with 8 bases between. The germline V gene has CDR1 SQVTM and CDR2 ANQGSEA. The CDR3 is 12 residues long. The CDR3 nucleotides read TGCAGCGTTGTCGTATTATCCTACGAGCAGTACTTC. Translated, it gives CSVVVLSYEQYF.

The chain carries TRBV20-1 and TRBJ2-3; D not resolved. Trimming took off 5 bases at V and 5 bases at J, with 8 bases between the two ends. The CDR3 totals 11 residues. In germline, CDR1 is DFQATT, CDR2 SNEGSKA (reference sequence). The CDR3 nucleotides read TGCAGTGCTTTAAGTGGAGATACGCAGTATTTT. Protein: CSALSGDTQYF.

This sequence joins TRBV15 and TRBJ2-7; tentative D call: TRBD1 (5 bases). The CDR3 is 15 residues long. V lost 0 bases, J lost 2 bases, and 11 bases lay in between. Germline CDR1 LNHNV, CDR2 YYDKDF (reference sequence). As DNA, the CDR3 is TGTGCCACCAGCAGAGATCTGGGGCAACCCTACGAGCAGTACTTC. It specifies CATSRDLGQPYEQYF. Variable domain in full (rest from reference TRBV15 and TRBJ2-7): DAMVIQNPRYQVTQFGKPVTLSCSQTLNHNVMYWYQQKSSQAPKLLFHYYDKDFNNEADTPDNFQSRRPNTSFCFLDIRSPGLGDTAMYLCATSRDLGQPYEQYFGPGTRLTVT.

The chain couples TRBV29-1 to TRBJ1-4; D not certain. This CDR3 is built from 13 residues. The V gene's germline CDR1 is SQVTM and CDR2 ANQGSEA. V lost 2 bases and J 8 bases, leaving 12 bases between the germline ends. The CDR3 here is CSVETRTYEKLFF. The CDR3 DNA sequence: TGCAGCGTTGAAACCCGGACCTACGAAAAACTGTTTTTT.

The J gene is TRBJ2-5, the V gene TRBV27, with 7 positions matching TRBD1. This CDR3 comprises 13 residues. Germline trimming cut 5 bases from V and 4 bases from J; bases unmatched to any gene: 4. In germline, CDR1 is MNHEY, CDR2 SMNVEV (reference sequence). DNA of the CDR3: TGTGCCAGCAGTCCCGGGACAGTAGAGACCCAGTACTTC. This codes for CASSPGTVETQYF.

The genes are TRBV30 and TRBJ2-2, with D perhaps matching TRBD2 (5 bases). V dropped 3 bases and J dropped 7 bases, with 15 bases sitting between them. The V gene's germline CDR1 is GTSNPN and CDR2 SVGIG (reference sequence). CDR3 length: 14 amino acids. CDR3: CAWRRRGSDGELFF. The CDR3 coding sequence is TGTGCCTGGAGGCGGAGAGGGTCCGACGGGGAGCTGTTTTTT.

V usage is TRBV6-6 and J usage is TRBJ2-1, with 10 bases that match TRBD2. There are 15 residues in the CDR3. Losses at the gene ends were 4 bases for V and 4 bases for J; bases not matched to a gene: 4. Germline V gene data show CDR1 as MNHNY and CDR2 as SVGAGI (reference sequence). In DNA, the CDR3 is TGTGCCAGCAGTTCAAGCGGGGGGGCGTACAATGAGCAGTTCTTC. Encoded protein: CASSSSGGAYNEQFF.

This clone occurred a few times. CDR3 nucleotides: TGTGCCAGCAGTCCAACCCTCGACAGCTCTGGAAACACCATATATTTT. Amino acids: CASSPTLDSSGNTIYF. The rearrangement links TRBV28 to TRBJ1-3; weak D call: TRBD1 (5 bases). Germline V lookup: CDR1 MDHEN, CDR2 SYDVKM. CDR3 size: 16 residues. V gave up 5 bases and J gave up 0 bases, with 14 bases separating them.

The rearrangement uses TRBV19 and TRBJ2-5; tentative D call: TRBD2 (6 bases). The CDR3 extends over 15 amino acids. Germline V lookup: CDR1 LNHDA, CDR2 SQIVND (reference sequence). V was shortened by 3 bases and J by 3 bases, with 14 bases between the two germline ends. This CDR3 is CASSIDGRGKETQYF. The CDR3 coding sequence is TGTGCCAGTAGTATTGACGGGCGGGGAAAAGAGACCCAGTACTTC.